The 3 T cell receptor beta chains in this list originate from one sample, sequenced in a study of OX40 agonist ivuxolimab in advanced cancers. Libraries were prepared by immunoSEQ multiplex PCR; TCRdb keeps only in-frame clonotypes and omits some of them. Seen here are 46,000 or so clones, about 87% observed once, and the top ten hold roughly 12%. The sequenced sample was CD4+ or CD8+ T cells sorted from blood, obtained in a trial of the OX40 agonist ivuxolimab. The receptors shown here come from an adult with an advanced solid tumor such as melanoma, head and neck, liver or kidney cancer.

V usage is TRBV6-4 and J usage is TRBJ2-3; D call uncertain. The CDR3 totals 14 residues. V lost 5 bases and J 2 bases, leaving 11 bases between the germline ends. Germline CDR1 reads MRHNA; CDR2 reads SNTAGT. CDR3 protein: CASSSGRYTDTQYF. DNA for the CDR3: TGTGCCAGCAGTTCCGGCCGGTACACAGATACGCAGTATTTT.

The V gene is TRBV2, the J gene TRBJ1-2, with D possibly being TRBD1 (5 bases). Looked up from germline, CDR1 is SNHLY and CDR2 is FYNNEI. Trimming shortened V by 6 bases and J by 0 bases, and 11 bases separated the two germline ends. CDR3 length: 14 amino acids. The CDR3 sequence: CASRGDGANYGYTF. The CDR3 DNA follows: TGTGCCAGCAGGGGGGACGGAGCTAACTATGGCTACACCTTC.

This chain connects TRBV30 to TRBJ2-1; 13 bases agree with TRBD2. The V segment lost 4 bases and the J segment 7 bases; nucleotides outside the gene matches: 4. The CDR3 totals 14 residues. In germline, CDR1 is GTSNPN, CDR2 SVGIG (reference sequence). CDR3 coding DNA: TGTGCCTGGACAACTAGCGGGGGGGCGAATGAGCAGTTCTTC. Translation: CAWTTSGGANEQFF.